Listed below are T cell receptor beta chains from one sample, sequenced in a study of neoadjuvant anti-PD-1 for oral cavity cancer. This table comes from immunoSEQ multiplex PCR, and its TCRdb copy is limited to in-frame clones, with some not included. The profile shows 11,000 to 15,000 clones, roughly 69% of them singletons. The starting material was PBMCs, obtained after nivolumab (anti-PD-1) treatment. The receptor source for this set is a person between 35 and 79 years old with oral cavity squamous cell carcinoma. Both conserved end residues are part of each CDR3. The order of the fields is D gene, J gene, V gene, clone size, CDR3 DNA, CDR3 protein. The D gene is left open where the match is weak. Some rows have no size entry. The others give once, few or many, or a class for an expanded clone.

>TRBD2|TRBJ2-3|TRBV11-2|NA
TGTGCCAGCCGAGTAGCGGGAACCCACACAGATACGCAGTATTTT
CASRVAGTHTDTQYF
>NA|TRBJ1-5|TRBV9|once
TGTGCCAGCAGCGTAGGACAGAATAGCAATCAGCCCCAGCATTTT
CASSVGQNSNQPQHF
>NA|TRBJ1-3|TRBV19|NA
TGTGCCAGTAGTATTATCGCAGGCGCCGGAAACACCATATATTTT
CASSIIAGAGNTIYF
>TRBD2|TRBJ2-2|TRBV2|NA
TGTGCCAGCAGTGTATCGGGAGCGGGAGTCGCCGGGGAGCTGTTTTTT
CASSVSGAGVAGELFF
>TRBD2|TRBJ2-1|TRBV30|NA
TGTGCCTGGAGCGTCGGGACTAGCGGGACCAATGAGCAGTTCTTC
CAWSVGTSGTNEQFF
>NA|TRBJ2-1|TRBV29-1|once
TGCAGCGTTGAAGATAACCCAGGCTACAATGAGCAGTTCTTC
CSVEDNPGYNEQFF
>TRBD1|TRBJ1-2|TRBV5-1|NA
TGCGCCAGCAGCCCGGACAGGGATAGTGTCGGCTACACCTTC
CASSPDRDSVGYTF
>NA|TRBJ2-5|TRBV4-1|once
TGCGCCAGCAGCCTGGCAGCCCAAGAGACCCAGTACTTC
CASSLAAQETQYF
>NA|TRBJ2-1|TRBV5-1|NA
TGCGCCAGCAGCTTGCCGTCTAGCTCCTACAATGAGCAGTTCTTC
CASSLPSSSYNEQFF
>NA|TRBJ1-5|TRBV2|NA
TGTGCCAGCAGTGCCTTCTCCCCGCAGAATCAGCCCCAGCATTTT
CASSAFSPQNQPQHF
>NA|TRBJ1-1|TRBV6-1|few
TGTGCCAGCCATCGATGGAACACTGAAGCTTTCTTT
CASHRWNTEAFF
>NA|TRBJ1-1|TRBV11-2|few
TGTGCCAGCAGCTTAGCGGGATACACTGAAGCTTTCTTT
CASSLAGYTEAFF
>NA|TRBJ2-5|TRBV9|NA
TGTGCCAGCAGCGTAGAAGCATGGGAGACCCAGTACTTC
CASSVEAWETQYF
>NA|TRBJ1-2|TRBV6-1|NA
TGTGCCAGCAGTGAAAAATCTCCCTATGGCTACACCTTC
CASSEKSPYGYTF
>NA|TRBJ2-7|TRBV28|NA
TGTGCCAGCATCCTCCCAGGGGGAGGTGAGCAGTACTTC
CASILPGGGEQYF
>NA|TRBJ2-5|TRBV4-1|few
TGCGCCAGCAGCCACCCCGGGATCGGGCAAGAGACCCAGTACTTC
CASSHPGIGQETQYF
>TRBD1|TRBJ1-4|TRBV4-1|NA
TGCGCCAGCAGCCAGATACAGGGGTTGGGGGAAAAACTGTTTTTT
CASSQIQGLGEKLFF
>NA|TRBJ2-2|TRBV5-4|few
TGTGCCAGCAGCTTCTCGCAGCGGCGTACCGGGGAGCTGTTTTTT
CASSFSQRRTGELFF
>TRBD1|TRBJ1-2|TRBV4-1|NA
TGCGCCAGCAGCCAAGCGACAGGGGAGATCTATGGCTACACCTTC
CASSQATGEIYGYTF
>NA|TRBJ2-5|TRBV20-1|once
TGCAGTGCTAGTTTAGGGACCCAGTACTTC
CSASLGTQYF
>NA|TRBJ1-4|TRBV5-4|NA
TGTGCCAGCAGCTTTTCCGGAACTAATGAAAAACTGTTTTTT
CASSFSGTNEKLFF
>NA|TRBJ1-5|TRBV6-1|few
TGTGCCAGCAATGGTCCCGGGCCCCAGCATTTT
CASNGPGPQHF
>TRBD2|TRBJ2-3|TRBV5-1|NA
TGCGCCAGCAGCGCGCGCAGGGGGCAGATAGCGGGAGGGCCCACAGATACGCAGTATTTT
CASSARRGQIAGGPTDTQYF
>NA|TRBJ1-1|TRBV2|once
TGTGCCAGCAGTGAATTGCAGGGAGGGATCACTGAAGCTTTCTTT
CASSELQGGITEAFF
>NA|TRBJ2-1|TRBV5-1|NA
TGCGCCAGCTCCGGGAGACAGGACAATGAGCAGTTCTTC
CASSGRQDNEQFF
>NA|TRBJ2-6|TRBV25-1|once
TGTGCCAGCAGTGAGCGACAAACCGGGGCCAACGTCCTGACTTTC
CASSERQTGANVLTF
>NA|TRBJ1-3|TRBV19|NA
TGTGCCAGTAGTATATCATGGAACTTAGACTCTGGAAACACCATATATTTT
CASSISWNLDSGNTIYF
>NA|TRBJ1-1|TRBV30|NA
TGTGCCTGGAGCCCCTCAGGGAACACTGAAGCTTTCTTT
CAWSPSGNTEAFF
>TRBD1|TRBJ2-5|TRBV9|NA
TGTGCCAGCAGCGTAGCGGGGAGACAGGGACAAGAGACCCAGTACTTC
CASSVAGRQGQETQYF
>TRBD1|TRBJ1-1|TRBV19|NA
TGTGCCAGTAGTCTCTGGGGGCAGGGGGACACTGAAGCTTTCTTT
CASSLWGQGDTEAFF
>NA|TRBJ1-2|TRBV6-1|NA
TGTGCCAGCAAACCCACAGGGACCGCTAACTATGGCTACACCTTC
CASKPTGTANYGYTF
>TRBD2|TRBJ2-1|TRBV5-6|once
TGTGCCAGCAGCTTGGCCTTAGCGGGAGTGTACAATGAGCAGTTCTTC
CASSLALAGVYNEQFF
>TRBD2|TRBJ2-2|TRBV30|few
TGTGCCTGGACTCCCGGGGGGATGGTGACCGGGGAGCTGTTTTTT
CAWTPGGMVTGELFF
>NA|TRBJ2-7|TRBV5-1|NA
TGCGCCAGCAGCCACGACAGGACCTACGAGCAGTACTTC
CASSHDRTYEQYF
>NA|TRBJ1-2|TRBV5-6|NA
TGTGCCAGCAGCTCACAGGGAGTTGGCTACACCTTC
CASSSQGVGYTF
>NA|TRBJ1-1|TRBV5-5|NA
TGTGCCAGCAGCCCCTCGACAGTCCAGAACACTGAAGCTTTCTTT
CASSPSTVQNTEAFF
>NA|TRBJ2-3|TRBV6-1|NA
TGTGCCAGCAGTGTTGGGCCCTCTCGCACAGATACGCAGTATTTT
CASSVGPSRTDTQYF
>NA|TRBJ2-5|TRBV28|NA
TGTGCCAGCAGGAGGCGCGGGTTCTTTCAAGAGACCCAGTACTTC
CASRRRGFFQETQYF
>NA|TRBJ1-2|TRBV19|NA
TGTGCCACCGACCTCTCACCAGACCAAGGGTATGGCTACACCTTC
CATDLSPDQGYGYTF
>NA|TRBJ1-4|TRBV2|NA
TGTGCCAGCAGTGAATGGGGGCGCTTCTCCCCTAATGAAAAACTGTTTTTT
CASSEWGRFSPNEKLFF
>TRBD2|TRBJ2-1|TRBV28|NA
TGTGCCAGCAGTCCAACCTCTAGCGGATACAATGAGCAGTTCTTC
CASSPTSSGYNEQFF
>TRBD1|TRBJ1-3|TRBV5-5|NA
TGTGCCAGCAGCTTGGCTGGTGGGACAGGCACTGGAAACACCATATATTTT
CASSLAGGTGTGNTIYF
>NA|TRBJ2-1|TRBV5-1|NA
TGCGCCAGCAGCTTGGACACCCGAAATGAGCAGTTCTTC
CASSLDTRNEQFF
>NA|TRBJ2-5|TRBV1|NA
TGCACCAGCAGCCAAGTGGTGCAGGGGGGGAAGACCCAGTACTTC
CTSSQVVQGGKTQYF
>TRBD2|TRBJ2-1|TRBV7-9|medium-sized
TGTGCCAGCACCCCTAGCGGGAACAATGAGCAGTTCTTC
CASTPSGNNEQFF
>NA|TRBJ1-5|TRBV11-2|once
TGTGCCAGCAGCCAGACTACTCAGGGTCAGCCCCAGCATTTT
CASSQTTQGQPQHF